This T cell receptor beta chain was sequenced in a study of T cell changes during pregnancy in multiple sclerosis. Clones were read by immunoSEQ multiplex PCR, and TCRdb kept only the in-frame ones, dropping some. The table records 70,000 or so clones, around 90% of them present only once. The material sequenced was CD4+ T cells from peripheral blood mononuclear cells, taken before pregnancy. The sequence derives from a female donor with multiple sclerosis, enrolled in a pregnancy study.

CDR3 residues: CASSEGIRLLFYGYTF. The CDR3 nucleotides read TGTGCCAGCAGTGAAGGTATCAGATTACTATTTTATGGCTACACCTTC. The rearrangement links TRBV6-1 to TRBJ1-2; no clear D gene. In germline, CDR1 is MNHNS, CDR2 SASEGT. The germline V and J ends were trimmed by 1 base and 5 bases, with 17 bases remaining between them. The CDR3 consists of 16 residues.